This T cell receptor beta chain was profiled in a study of blood T cell repertoires in COVID-19. About the research overall: There were acute and convalescent COVID-19 samples, and they came from the United States, Italy and Spain. PBMCs, B-cell-depleted T cells, or T cells provided the cDNA or gDNA that made up the material.

As originally analysed: Nucleated cell number was recorded as an estimate derived from reference gene primer amplification. Sequencing used immunoSEQ multiplex PCR; TCRdb keeps in-frame clones, though not all of them. V and J calls and clone size are as listed in that table; D and trimming were resolved from the DNA. The table includes 140,000 or so clones, around 72% detected once. This CDR3 contains 15 residues. The V end was cut by 2 bases, the J end by 5 bases, with 14 bases between. Germline CDR1 SGHRS, CDR2 YFSETQ. The receptor's source is a woman aged 60 to 75 with acute or convalescent COVID-19. Sequenced sample: peripheral blood. The rearrangement links TRBV5-1 to TRBJ2-4, with D possibly TRBD1 on 5 matching bases. This CDR3 reads CASSFLTGAQNIQYF. DNA for the CDR3: TGCGCCAGCAGCTTTTTAACTGGGGCGCAAAACATTCAGTACTTC.